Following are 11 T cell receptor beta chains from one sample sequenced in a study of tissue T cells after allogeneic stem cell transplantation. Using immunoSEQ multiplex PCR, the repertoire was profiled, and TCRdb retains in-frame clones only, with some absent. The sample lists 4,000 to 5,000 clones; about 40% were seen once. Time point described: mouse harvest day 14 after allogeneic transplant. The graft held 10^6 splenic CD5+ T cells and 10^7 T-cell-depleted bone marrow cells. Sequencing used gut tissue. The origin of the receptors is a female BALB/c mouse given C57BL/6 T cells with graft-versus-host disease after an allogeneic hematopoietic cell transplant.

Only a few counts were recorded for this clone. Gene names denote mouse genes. CDR3 sequence reads: CSSSQRTGGYAEQFF. Partial CDR3 DNA: TGCTCCAGCAGTCAAAGGACTGGGGGCTATGCTGAGCAGTTC. The rearrangement links TRBV23 to TRBJ2-1; the table gives TRBD2 as D, unverified against the DNA. From the germline J gene comes the end of the CDR3, since the read stops 1 residue before it. This CDR3 contains 15 residues. Germline CDR1 and CDR2: KGHTA and FQNQQP. The full variable domain, in which reference TRBV23 and TRBJ2-1 provide the parts outside the CDR3, is DAAVTQKPRYLIKMKGQEAEMKCIPEKGHTAVFWYQQKQSKELKFLIYFQNQQPLDQIDMVKERFSAVCPSSSLCSLGIRTCEAEDSALYLCSSSQRTGGYAEQFFGPGTRLTVL.

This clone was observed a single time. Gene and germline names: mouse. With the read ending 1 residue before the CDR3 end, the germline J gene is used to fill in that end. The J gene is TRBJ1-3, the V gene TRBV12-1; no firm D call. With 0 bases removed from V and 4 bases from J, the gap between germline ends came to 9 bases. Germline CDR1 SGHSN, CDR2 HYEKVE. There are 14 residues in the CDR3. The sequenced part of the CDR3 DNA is TGTGCCAGCTCTCTCGAAGGGCGGGGAAATACGCTCTAT. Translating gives CASSLEGRGNTLY. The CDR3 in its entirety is CASSLEGRGNTLYF.

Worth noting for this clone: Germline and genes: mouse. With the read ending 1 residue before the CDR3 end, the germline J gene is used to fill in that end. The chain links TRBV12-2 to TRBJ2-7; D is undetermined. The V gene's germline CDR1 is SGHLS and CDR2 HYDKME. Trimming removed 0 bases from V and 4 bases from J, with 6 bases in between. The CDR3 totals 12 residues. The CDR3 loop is CASSLDGYEQYF. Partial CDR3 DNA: TGTGCCAGCTCTCTCGATGGGTATGAACAGTAC.

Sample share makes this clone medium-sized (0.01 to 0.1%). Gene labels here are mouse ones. Incomplete CDR3 DNA: TGTGCCAGCAGCCAAGAGAGGGGGGCTCCGCTT. It is translated as CASSQERGAPL. The full CDR3 is CASSQERGAPLF. The V call is TRBV5, the J call TRBJ1-5; D is possibly TRBD1 (5 bases). The read terminates 1 residue ahead of where the CDR3 ends, so the germline J gene completes it. There are 12 residues in the CDR3. Trimming shortened V by 0 bases and J by 9 bases, and 6 bases separated the two germline ends. The germline CDR1 and CDR2 sequences are LGHNA and YNLKQL (reference sequence).

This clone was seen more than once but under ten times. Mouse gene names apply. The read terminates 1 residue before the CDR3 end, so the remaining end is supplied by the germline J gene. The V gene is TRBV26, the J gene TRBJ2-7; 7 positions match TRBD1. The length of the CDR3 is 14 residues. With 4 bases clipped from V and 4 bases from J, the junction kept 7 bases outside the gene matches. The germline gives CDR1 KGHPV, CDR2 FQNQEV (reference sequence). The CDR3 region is CASSPSPGGYEQYF. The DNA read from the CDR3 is TGTGCCAGCAGTCCCTCGCCAGGGGGATATGAACAGTAC. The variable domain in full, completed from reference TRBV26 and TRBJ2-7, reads NSKVIQTPRYLVKGQGQKAKMRCIPEKGHPVVFWYQQNKNNEFKFLINFQNQEVLQQIDMTEKRFSAECPSNSPCSLEIQSSEAGDSALYLCASSPSPGGYEQYFGPGTRLTVL.

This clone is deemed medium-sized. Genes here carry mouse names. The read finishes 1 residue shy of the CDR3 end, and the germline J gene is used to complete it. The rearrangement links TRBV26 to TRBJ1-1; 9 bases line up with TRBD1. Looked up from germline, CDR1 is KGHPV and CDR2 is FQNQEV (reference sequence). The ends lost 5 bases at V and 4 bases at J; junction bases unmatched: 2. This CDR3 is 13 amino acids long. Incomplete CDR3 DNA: TGTGCCAGCAGTTCGGGACAGGGCACAGAAGTCTTC. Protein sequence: CASSSGQGTEVF. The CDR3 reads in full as CASSSGQGTEVFF. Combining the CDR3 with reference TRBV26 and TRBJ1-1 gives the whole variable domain NSKVIQTPRYLVKGQGQKAKMRCIPEKGHPVVFWYQQNKNNEFKFLINFQNQEVLQQIDMTEKRFSAECPSNSPCSLEIQSSEAGDSALYLCASSSGQGTEVFFGKGTRLTVV.

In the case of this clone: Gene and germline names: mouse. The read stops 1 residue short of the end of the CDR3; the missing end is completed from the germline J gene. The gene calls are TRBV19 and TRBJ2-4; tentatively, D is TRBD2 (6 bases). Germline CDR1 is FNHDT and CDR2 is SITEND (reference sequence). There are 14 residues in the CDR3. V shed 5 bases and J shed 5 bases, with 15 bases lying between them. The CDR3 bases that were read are TGTGCCAGCAGACCCACGGGGGGTCGAAACACCTTGTAC. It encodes CASRPTGGRNTLY. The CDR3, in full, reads CASRPTGGRNTLYF.

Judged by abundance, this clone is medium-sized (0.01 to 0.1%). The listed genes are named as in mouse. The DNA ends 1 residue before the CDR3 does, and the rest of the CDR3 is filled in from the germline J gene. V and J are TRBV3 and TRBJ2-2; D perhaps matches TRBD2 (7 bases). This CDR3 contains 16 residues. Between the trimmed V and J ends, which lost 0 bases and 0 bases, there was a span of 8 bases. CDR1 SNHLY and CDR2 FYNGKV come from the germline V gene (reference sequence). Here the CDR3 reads CASSLAGGANTGQLYF. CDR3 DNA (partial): TGTGCCAGCAGCTTAGCGGGGGGCGCAAACACCGGGCAGCTCTAC.

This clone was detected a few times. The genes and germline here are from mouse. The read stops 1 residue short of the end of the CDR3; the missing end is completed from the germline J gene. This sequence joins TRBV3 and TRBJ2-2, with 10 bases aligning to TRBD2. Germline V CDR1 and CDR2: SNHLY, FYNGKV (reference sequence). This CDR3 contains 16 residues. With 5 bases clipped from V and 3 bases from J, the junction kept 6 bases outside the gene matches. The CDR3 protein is CASSTLGGRHTGQLYF. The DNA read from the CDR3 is TGTGCCAGCAGCACTCTGGGGGGGCGCCACACCGGGCAGCTCTAC.

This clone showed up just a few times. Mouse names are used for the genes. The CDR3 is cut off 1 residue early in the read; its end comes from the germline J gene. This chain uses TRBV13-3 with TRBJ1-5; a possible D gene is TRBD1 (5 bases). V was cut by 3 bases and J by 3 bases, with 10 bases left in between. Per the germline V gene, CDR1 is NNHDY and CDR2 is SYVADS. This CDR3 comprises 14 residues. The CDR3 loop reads CASSGSGINQAPLF. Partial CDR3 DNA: TGTGCCAGCAGTGGCTCAGGGATCAACCAGGCTCCGCTT. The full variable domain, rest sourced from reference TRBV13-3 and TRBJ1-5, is EAAVTQSPRSKVAVTGGKVTLSCHQTNNHDYMYWYRQDTGHGLRLIHYSYVADSTEKGDIPDGYKASRPSQENFSLILELASLSQTAVYFCASSGSGINQAPLFGEGTRLSVL.

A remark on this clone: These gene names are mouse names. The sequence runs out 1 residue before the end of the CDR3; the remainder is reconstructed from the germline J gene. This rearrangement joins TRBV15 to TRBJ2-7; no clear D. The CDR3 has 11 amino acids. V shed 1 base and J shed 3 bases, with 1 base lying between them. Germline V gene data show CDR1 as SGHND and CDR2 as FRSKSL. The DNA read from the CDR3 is TGTGCCAGCAGTTTAGGCTATGAACAGTAC. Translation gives CASSLGYEQY. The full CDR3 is CASSLGYEQYF.